This T cell receptor beta chain appears in the sequencing data of a study of cytomegalovirus exposure and HLA in healthy donors. The CDR3 length is 12 residues. From germline, CDR1 is KGHSH and CDR2 LQKENI. V lost 3 bases and J 2 bases, leaving 5 bases between the germline ends. Note on this clone: Distinct nucleotide sequences in the sample also encode this CDR3.

TCRdb's table, derived via immunoSEQ multiplex PCR, lists solely in-frame clones and lacks some. The table records over 120,000 clones, roughly 93% of them present only once. Material for sequencing was PBMCs. The receptor was derived from a man younger than 35 in good health and CMV-seropositive. The J gene is TRBJ2-7, the V gene TRBV18; D unresolved. The CDR3 protein is CASSPPTYEQYF. CDR3 DNA: TGTGCCAGCTCACCTCCCACCTACGAGCAGTACTTC.